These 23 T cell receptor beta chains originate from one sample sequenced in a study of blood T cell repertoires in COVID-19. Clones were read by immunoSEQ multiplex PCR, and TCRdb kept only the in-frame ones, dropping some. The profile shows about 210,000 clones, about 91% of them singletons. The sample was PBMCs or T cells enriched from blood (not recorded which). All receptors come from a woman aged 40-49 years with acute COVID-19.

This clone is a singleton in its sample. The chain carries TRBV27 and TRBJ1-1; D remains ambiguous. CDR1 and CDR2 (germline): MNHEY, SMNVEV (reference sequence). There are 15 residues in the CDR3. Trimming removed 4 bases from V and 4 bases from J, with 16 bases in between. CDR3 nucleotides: TGTGCCAGCAGTTCCGAATTAGGAGGTGGCACTGAAGCTTTCTTT. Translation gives CASSSELGGGTEAFF.

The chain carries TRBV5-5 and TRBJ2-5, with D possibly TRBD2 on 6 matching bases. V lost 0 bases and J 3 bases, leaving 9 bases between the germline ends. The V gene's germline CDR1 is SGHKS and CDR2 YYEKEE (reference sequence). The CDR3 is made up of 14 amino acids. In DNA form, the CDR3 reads TGTGCCAGCAGCTTGGCCTCGGGGGAAGAGACCCAGTACTTC. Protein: CASSLASGEETQYF.

The CDR3 region is CASSHTPGQGGSTQYF. CDR3 sequence (DNA): TGCGCCAGCAGCCATACCCCGGGACAGGGGGGATCTACCCAGTACTTC. The chain couples TRBV4-1 to TRBJ2-5, with 11 bases identical to TRBD1. Germline values: CDR1 MGHRA, CDR2 YSYEKL. V lost 3 bases, J lost 8 bases, and 11 bases stayed unmatched. The CDR3 extends over 16 amino acids.

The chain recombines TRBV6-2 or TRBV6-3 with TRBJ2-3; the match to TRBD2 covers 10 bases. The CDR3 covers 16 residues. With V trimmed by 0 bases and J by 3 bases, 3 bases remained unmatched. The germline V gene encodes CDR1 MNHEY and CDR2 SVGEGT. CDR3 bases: TGTGCCAGCAGTTACTCGCTAGCGGGGGAGACAGATACGCAGTATTTT. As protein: CASSYSLAGETDTQYF.

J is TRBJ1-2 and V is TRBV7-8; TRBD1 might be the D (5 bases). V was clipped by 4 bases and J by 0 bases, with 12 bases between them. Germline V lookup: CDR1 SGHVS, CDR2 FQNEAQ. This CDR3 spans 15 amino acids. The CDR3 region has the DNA TGTGCCAGCAGCTGGGACCGACTAGCTAACTATGGCTACACCTTC. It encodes CASSWDRLANYGYTF.

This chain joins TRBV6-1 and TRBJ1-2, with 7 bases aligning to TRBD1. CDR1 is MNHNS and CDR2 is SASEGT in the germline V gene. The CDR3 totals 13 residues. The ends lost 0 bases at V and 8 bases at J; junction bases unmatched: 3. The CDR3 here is CASSEATGLGYTF. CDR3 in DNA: TGTGCCAGCAGTGAAGCGACAGGGTTGGGCTACACCTTC.

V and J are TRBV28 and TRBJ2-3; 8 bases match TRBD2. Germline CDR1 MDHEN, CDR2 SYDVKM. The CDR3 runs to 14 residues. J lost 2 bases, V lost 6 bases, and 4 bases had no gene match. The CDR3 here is CASSRGGTTDTQYF. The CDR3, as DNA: TGTGCCAGCAGCCGGGGGGGGACCACAGATACGCAGTATTTT.

The CDR3 DNA follows: TGCAGCGTTGAAGTCGGAGGCTATGGCTACACCTTC. Protein: CSVEVGGYGYTF. The chain is built from TRBV29-1 and TRBJ1-2; D remains ambiguous. Looked up from germline, CDR1 is SQVTM and CDR2 is ANQGSEA. V was cut by 1 base and J by 4 bases, with 7 bases left in between. The CDR3 length is 12 residues. Looking up the rest from reference TRBV29-1 and TRBJ1-2 gives the full variable domain: SAVISQKPSRDICQRGTSLTIQCQVDSQVTMMFWYRQQPGQSLTLIATANQGSEATYESGFVIDKFPISRPNLTFSTLTVSNMSPEDSSIYLCSVEVGGYGYTFGSGTRLTVV.

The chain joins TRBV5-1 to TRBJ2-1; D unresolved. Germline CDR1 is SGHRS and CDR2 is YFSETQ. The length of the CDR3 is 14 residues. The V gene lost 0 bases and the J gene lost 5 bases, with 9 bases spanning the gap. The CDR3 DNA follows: TGCGCCAGCAGCTTGGGACAAAAAGACAATGAGCAGTTCTTC. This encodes CASSLGQKDNEQFF.

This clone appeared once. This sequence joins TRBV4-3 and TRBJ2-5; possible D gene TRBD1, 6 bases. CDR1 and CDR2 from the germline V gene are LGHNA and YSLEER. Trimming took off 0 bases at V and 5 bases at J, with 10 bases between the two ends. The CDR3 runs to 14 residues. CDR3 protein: CASSQEGAGETQYF. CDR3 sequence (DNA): TGCGCCAGCAGCCAAGAGGGGGCAGGTGAGACCCAGTACTTC.

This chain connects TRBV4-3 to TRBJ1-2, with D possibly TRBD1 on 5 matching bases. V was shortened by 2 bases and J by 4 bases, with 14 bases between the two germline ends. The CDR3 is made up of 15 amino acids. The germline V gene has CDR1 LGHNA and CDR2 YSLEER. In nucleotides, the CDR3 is TGCGCCAGCAGCCAATCCGTCACAGGCCCCTATGGCTACACCTTC. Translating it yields CASSQSVTGPYGYTF.

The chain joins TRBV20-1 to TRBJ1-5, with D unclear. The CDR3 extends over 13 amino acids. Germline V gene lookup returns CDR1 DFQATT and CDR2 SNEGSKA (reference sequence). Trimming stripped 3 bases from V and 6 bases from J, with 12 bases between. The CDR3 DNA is TGCAGTGCTAGTGCGGATTTAGCTCAGCCCCAGCATTTT. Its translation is CSASADLAQPQHF.

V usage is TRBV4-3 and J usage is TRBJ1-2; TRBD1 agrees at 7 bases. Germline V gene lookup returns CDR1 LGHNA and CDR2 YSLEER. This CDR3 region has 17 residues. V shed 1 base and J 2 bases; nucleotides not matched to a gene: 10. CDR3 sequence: CASSQGGTALINYGYTF. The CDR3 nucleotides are TGCGCCAGCAGCCAAGGGGGGACAGCACTAATAAACTATGGCTACACCTTC.

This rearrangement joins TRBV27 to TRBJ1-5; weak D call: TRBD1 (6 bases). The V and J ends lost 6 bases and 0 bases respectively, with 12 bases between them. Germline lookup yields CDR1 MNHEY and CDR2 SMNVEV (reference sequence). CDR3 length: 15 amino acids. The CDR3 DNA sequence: TGTGCCAGCAGGATTAACAGGGCTAGCAATCAGCCCCAGCATTTT. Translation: CASRINRASNQPQHF.

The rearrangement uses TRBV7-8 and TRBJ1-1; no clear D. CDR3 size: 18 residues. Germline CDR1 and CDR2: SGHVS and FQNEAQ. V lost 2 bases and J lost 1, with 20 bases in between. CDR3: CASSLWSGDVGSNTEAFF. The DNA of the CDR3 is TGTGCCAGCAGCTTATGGTCGGGAGATGTAGGATCGAACACTGAAGCTTTCTTT.

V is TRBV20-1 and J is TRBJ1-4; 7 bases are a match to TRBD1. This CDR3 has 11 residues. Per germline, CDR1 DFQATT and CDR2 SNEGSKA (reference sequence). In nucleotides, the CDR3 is TGCGCCGGGACAGATAATGAAAAACTGTTTTTT. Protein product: CAGTDNEKLFF.

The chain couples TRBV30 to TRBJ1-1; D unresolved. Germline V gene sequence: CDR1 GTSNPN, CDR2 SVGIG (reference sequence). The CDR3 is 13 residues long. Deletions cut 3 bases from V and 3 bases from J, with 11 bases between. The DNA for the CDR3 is TGTGCCTGGAGGCAGCGCCCAGACACTGAAGCTTTCTTT. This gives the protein CAWRQRPDTEAFF.

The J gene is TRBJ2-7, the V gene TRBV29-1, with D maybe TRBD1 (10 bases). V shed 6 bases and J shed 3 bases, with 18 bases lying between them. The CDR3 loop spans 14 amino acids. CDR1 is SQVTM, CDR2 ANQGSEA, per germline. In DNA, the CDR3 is TGCAGCGTCGCGGGGGGGACAGGGGACTACGAGCAGTACGTC. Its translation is CSVAGGTGDYEQYV.

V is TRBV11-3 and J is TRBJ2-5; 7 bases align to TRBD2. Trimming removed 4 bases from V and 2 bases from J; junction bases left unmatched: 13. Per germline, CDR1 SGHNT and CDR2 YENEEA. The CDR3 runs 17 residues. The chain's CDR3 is CASSSARWKREQETQYF. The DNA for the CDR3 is TGTGCCAGCAGCTCGGCCAGGTGGAAGCGGGAACAAGAGACCCAGTACTTC.

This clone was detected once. DNA of the CDR3: TGTGCCAGCAGCTGGAACAGGGCTGGCGGCTACACCTTC. Protein: CASSWNRAGGYTF. The chain uses TRBV5-6 and TRBJ1-2; D possibly corresponds to TRBD1 (6 bases). This CDR3 region has 13 residues. The V and J ends lost 3 bases and 8 bases respectively, with 14 bases between them. CDR1 is SGHDT, CDR2 YYEEEE, per germline.

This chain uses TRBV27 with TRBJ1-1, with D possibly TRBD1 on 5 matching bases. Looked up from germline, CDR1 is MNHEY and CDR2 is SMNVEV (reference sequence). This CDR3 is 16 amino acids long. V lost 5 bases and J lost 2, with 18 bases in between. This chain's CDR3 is CASSQLVKGANTEAFF. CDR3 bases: TGTGCCAGCAGTCAACTCGTGAAAGGGGCCAACACTGAAGCTTTCTTT.

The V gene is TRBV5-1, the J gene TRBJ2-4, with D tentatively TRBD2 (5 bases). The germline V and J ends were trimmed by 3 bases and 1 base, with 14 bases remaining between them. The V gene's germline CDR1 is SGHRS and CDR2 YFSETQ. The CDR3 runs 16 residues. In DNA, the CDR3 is TGCGCCAGCAGCTATGGACTCCTGGGCGCCAAAAACATTCAGTACTTC. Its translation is CASSYGLLGAKNIQYF.

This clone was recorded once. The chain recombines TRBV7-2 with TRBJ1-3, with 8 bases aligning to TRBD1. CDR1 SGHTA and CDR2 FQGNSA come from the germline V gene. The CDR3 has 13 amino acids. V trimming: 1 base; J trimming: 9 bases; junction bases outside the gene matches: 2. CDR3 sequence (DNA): TGTGCCAGCAGCTTAGGGACAGGGATCACCATATATTTT. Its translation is CASSLGTGITIYF.